Listed below are T cell receptor beta chains from one sample, sequenced in a study of cytomegalovirus exposure and HLA in healthy donors. The protocol was immunoSEQ multiplex PCR, while the TCRdb copy is restricted to in-frame clones and leaves out a portion. The table records about 160,000 clones, 70% to 90% of them present only once. Input material: PBMCs. Every receptor here comes from a woman aged 18 to 35 in good health and CMV-seronegative. Both conserved end residues are part of each CDR3. A D gene is named only where the DNA matches it firmly. The listing skips clone size in some rows; elsewhere it reads once, few, many or a size class.

j_call: TRBJ1-1
d_call: TRBD1
v_call: TRBV29-1
clone_size: -
cdr3_aa: CSVRDSPYTEAFF
cdr3_nt: TGCAGCGTCAGGGACAGCCCCTACACTGAAGCTTTCTTT

j_call: TRBJ2-7
d_call: -
v_call: TRBV20-1
clone_size: -
cdr3_aa: CSAFGSEQYF
cdr3_nt: TGCAGTGCCTTTGGGAGCGAGCAGTACTTC

j_call: TRBJ1-5
d_call: -
v_call: TRBV5-1
clone_size: -
cdr3_aa: CASSLGQGQPQHF
cdr3_nt: TGCGCCAGCAGCTTGGGGCAGGGGCAGCCCCAGCATTTT

j_call: TRBJ2-1
d_call: TRBD2
v_call: TRBV4-1
clone_size: -
cdr3_aa: CASSPRTSGVSYWDEQFF
cdr3_nt: TGCGCCAGCAGCCCTCGGACTAGCGGGGTTTCGTATTGGGATGAGCAGTTCTTC

j_call: TRBJ2-7
d_call: -
v_call: TRBV27
clone_size: -
cdr3_aa: CASSPSTGGVDEQYF
cdr3_nt: TGTGCCAGCAGTCCGTCGACAGGTGGAGTGGACGAGCAGTACTTC

j_call: TRBJ2-2
d_call: -
v_call: TRBV21-1
clone_size: -
cdr3_aa: CYPAGTGELFF
cdr3_nt: TGCTATCCAGCGGGTACCGGGGAGCTGTTTTTT

j_call: TRBJ2-1
d_call: -
v_call: TRBV29-1
clone_size: -
cdr3_aa: CSVEGAGSLPYNEQFF
cdr3_nt: TGCAGCGTTGAGGGCGCGGGATCACTCCCTTACAATGAGCAGTTCTTC

j_call: TRBJ2-7
d_call: TRBD1
v_call: TRBV30
clone_size: once
cdr3_aa: CAWGTGAYEQYF
cdr3_nt: TGTGCCTGGGGGACAGGGGCCTACGAGCAGTACTTC

j_call: TRBJ1-4
d_call: TRBD1
v_call: TRBV5-6
clone_size: few
cdr3_aa: CASSSQGDEKLFF
cdr3_nt: TGTGCCAGCAGCTCCCAGGGGGATGAAAAACTGTTTTTT

j_call: TRBJ2-1
d_call: -
v_call: TRBV9
clone_size: once
cdr3_aa: CASRVGSGRANEQFF
cdr3_nt: TGTGCCAGCAGGGTCGGTAGCGGCCGGGCGAATGAGCAGTTCTTC

j_call: TRBJ1-1
d_call: -
v_call: TRBV21-1
clone_size: -
cdr3_aa: CASSKSPENLFRVNTEAFF
cdr3_nt: TGTGCCAGCAGCAAATCCCCCGAAAACTTGTTCCGTGTGAACACTGAAGCTTTCTTT

j_call: TRBJ1-2
d_call: TRBD1
v_call: TRBV28
clone_size: -
cdr3_aa: CASSILQQGADGYTF
cdr3_nt: TGTGCCAGCAGCATACTCCAACAGGGGGCCGATGGCTACACCTTC

j_call: TRBJ1-1
d_call: TRBD1
v_call: TRBV18
clone_size: -
cdr3_aa: CASSPTGQGPLGTEAFF
cdr3_nt: TGTGCCAGCTCACCTACGGGACAGGGGCCGCTTGGCACTGAAGCTTTCTTT

j_call: TRBJ1-1
d_call: TRBD1
v_call: TRBV7-8
clone_size: -
cdr3_aa: CASSSTRTGGAEAFF
cdr3_nt: TGTGCCAGCAGCTCCACTAGGACAGGGGGCGCTGAAGCTTTCTTT

j_call: TRBJ1-5
d_call: TRBD1
v_call: TRBV19
clone_size: -
cdr3_aa: CASSIRKTGGEHF
cdr3_nt: TGTGCCAGTAGTATCAGGAAGACAGGGGGCGAACATTTT

j_call: TRBJ1-1
d_call: -
v_call: TRBV28
clone_size: -
cdr3_aa: CASSFEGGAGAAFF
cdr3_nt: TGTGCCAGCAGTTTTGAGGGGGGAGCGGGGGCAGCTTTCTTT

j_call: TRBJ1-4
d_call: TRBD1
v_call: TRBV5-1
clone_size: -
cdr3_aa: CASSSGQGGEKLFF
cdr3_nt: TGCGCCAGCAGCTCCGGACAGGGAGGTGAAAAACTGTTTTTT

j_call: TRBJ2-7
d_call: TRBD1
v_call: TRBV4-1
clone_size: -
cdr3_aa: CASSQEGDSYYEQYF
cdr3_nt: TGCGCCAGCAGCCAAGAGGGGGACAGTTACTACGAGCAGTACTTC

j_call: TRBJ1-2
d_call: -
v_call: TRBV13
clone_size: -
cdr3_aa: CASSLGTWGGRYGYTF
cdr3_nt: TGTGCCAGCAGCTTAGGGACCTGGGGAGGAAGATATGGCTACACCTTC

j_call: TRBJ2-7
d_call: -
v_call: TRBV10-2
clone_size: -
cdr3_aa: CASSKLLTGPWGEQYF
cdr3_nt: TGCGCCAGCAGTAAGCTACTGACAGGTCCCTGGGGTGAGCAGTACTTC

j_call: TRBJ1-4
d_call: -
v_call: TRBV2
clone_size: -
cdr3_aa: CASRVTLEKLFF
cdr3_nt: TGTGCCAGCAGAGTGACACTTGAAAAACTGTTTTTT

j_call: TRBJ2-6
d_call: -
v_call: TRBV4-2
clone_size: -
cdr3_aa: CASSQGQGLSPSGANVLTF
cdr3_nt: TGTGCCAGCAGCCAAGGCCAAGGACTGAGTCCCTCTGGGGCCAACGTCCTGACTTTC